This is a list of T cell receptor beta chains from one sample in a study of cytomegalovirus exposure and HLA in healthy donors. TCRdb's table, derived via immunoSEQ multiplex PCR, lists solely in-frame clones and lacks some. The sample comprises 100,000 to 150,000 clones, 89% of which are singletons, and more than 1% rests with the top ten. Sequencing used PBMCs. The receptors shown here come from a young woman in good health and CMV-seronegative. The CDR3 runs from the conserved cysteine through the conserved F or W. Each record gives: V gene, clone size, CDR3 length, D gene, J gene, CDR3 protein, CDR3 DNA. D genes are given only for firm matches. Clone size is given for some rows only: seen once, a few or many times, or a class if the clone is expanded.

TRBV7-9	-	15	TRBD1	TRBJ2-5	CASSFWGQGQETQYF	TGTGCCAGCAGCTTTTGGGGACAGGGACAAGAGACCCAGTACTTC
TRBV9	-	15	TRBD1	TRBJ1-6	CASSVEGQGDSPLHF	TGTGCCAGCAGCGTAGAAGGACAGGGGGATTCACCCCTCCACTTT
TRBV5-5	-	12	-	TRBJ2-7	CASSLDGYEQYF	TGTGCCAGCAGCTTGGACGGCTACGAGCAGTACTTC
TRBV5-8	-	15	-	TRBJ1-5	CASSLYGSDNQPQHF	TGTGCCAGCAGCTTGTACGGGAGTGACAATCAGCCCCAGCATTTT
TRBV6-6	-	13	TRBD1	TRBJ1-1	CASRLPGQQIRTF	TGTGCCAGCAGACTACCGGGACAGCAGATTCGAACATTT
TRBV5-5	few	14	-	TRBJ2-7	CASSGGLNKGEQYF	TGTGCCAGCAGCGGCGGACTAAACAAAGGGGAGCAGTACTTC
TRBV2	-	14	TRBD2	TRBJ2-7	CASSHGGSRYEQYF	TGTGCCAGCAGCCACGGGGGGAGTCGGTACGAGCAGTACTTC
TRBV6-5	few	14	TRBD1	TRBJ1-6	CASSQDRPNSPLHF	TGTGCCAGCAGCCAGGACAGGCCAAATTCACCCCTCCACTTT
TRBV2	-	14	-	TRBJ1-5	CASSPGTPRWPQHF	TGTGCCAGCAGTCCCGGGACACCTCGGTGGCCCCAGCATTTT
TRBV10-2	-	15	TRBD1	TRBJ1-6	CASSIQGARVSPLHF	TGCGCCAGCAGCATACAGGGGGCGAGAGTTTCACCCCTCCACTTT
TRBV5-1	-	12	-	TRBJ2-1	CASSLDFNEQFF	TGCGCCAGCAGCTTGGACTTCAATGAGCAGTTCTTC
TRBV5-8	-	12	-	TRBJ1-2	CASYSGLVVYTF	TGTGCCAGCTATTCAGGGTTAGTCGTCTACACCTTC
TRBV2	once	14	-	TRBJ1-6	CASMRVGLNSPLHF	TGTGCCAGCATGAGGGTAGGCTTGAATTCACCCCTCCACTTT
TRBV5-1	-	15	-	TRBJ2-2	CASRLPETGTGELFF	TGCGCCAGCAGACTACCTGAAACGGGGACCGGGGAGCTGTTTTTT
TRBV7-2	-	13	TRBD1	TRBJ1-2	CASSSDRQNGYTF	TGTGCCAGCAGCTCGGACAGGCAGAATGGCTACACCTTC
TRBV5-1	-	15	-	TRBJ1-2	CASSLPETNNYGYTF	TGCGCCAGCAGCTTGCCGGAAACTAATAACTATGGCTACACCTTC
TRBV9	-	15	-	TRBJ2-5	CASSPGTSLGETQYF	TGTGCCAGCAGCCCTGGGACATCGTTAGGAGAGACCCAGTACTTC
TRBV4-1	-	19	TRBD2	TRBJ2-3	CASSRVLAGGTTSTDTQYF	TGCGCCAGCAGCCGGGTACTAGCGGGGGGGACGACAAGCACAGATACGCAGTATTTT
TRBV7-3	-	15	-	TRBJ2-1	CASSLQGGLYNEQFF	TGTGCCAGCAGCTTACAGGGAGGACTTTACAATGAGCAGTTCTTC
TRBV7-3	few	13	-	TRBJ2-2	CASSPHTTGELFF	TGTGCCAGCAGCCCCCACACCACCGGGGAGCTGTTTTTT
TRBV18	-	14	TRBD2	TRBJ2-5	CASSLGLAEETQYF	TGTGCCAGCTCACTTGGACTAGCGGAAGAGACCCAGTACTTC
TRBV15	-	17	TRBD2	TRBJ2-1	CATSRDPTSGDISEQFF	TGTGCCACCAGCAGAGATCCGACTAGCGGGGATATCTCTGAGCAGTTCTTC
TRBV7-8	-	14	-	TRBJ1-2	CASSTMRANYGYTF	TGTGCCAGCAGCACAATGCGGGCGAACTATGGCTACACCTTC